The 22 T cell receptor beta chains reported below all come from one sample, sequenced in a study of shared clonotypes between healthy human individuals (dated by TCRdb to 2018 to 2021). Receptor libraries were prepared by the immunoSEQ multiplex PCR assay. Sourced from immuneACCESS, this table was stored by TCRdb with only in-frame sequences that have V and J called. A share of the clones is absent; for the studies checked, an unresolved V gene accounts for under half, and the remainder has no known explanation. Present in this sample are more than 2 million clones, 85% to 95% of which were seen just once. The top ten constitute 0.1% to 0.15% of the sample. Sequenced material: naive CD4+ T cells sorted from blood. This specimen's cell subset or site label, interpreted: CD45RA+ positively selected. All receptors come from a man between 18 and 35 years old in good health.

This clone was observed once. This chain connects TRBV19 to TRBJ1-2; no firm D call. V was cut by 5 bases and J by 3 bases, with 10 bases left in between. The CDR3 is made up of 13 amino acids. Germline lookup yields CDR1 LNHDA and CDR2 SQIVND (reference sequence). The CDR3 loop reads CASSGDYYYGYTF. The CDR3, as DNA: TGTGCCAGTAGTGGGGATTACTACTATGGCTACACCTTC. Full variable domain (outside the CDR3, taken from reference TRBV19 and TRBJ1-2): DGGITQSPKYLFRKEGQNVTLSCEQNLNHDAMYWYRQDPGQGLRLIYYSQIVNDFQKGDIAEGYSVSREKKESFPLTVTSAQKNPTAFYLCASSGDYYYGYTFGSGTRLTVV.

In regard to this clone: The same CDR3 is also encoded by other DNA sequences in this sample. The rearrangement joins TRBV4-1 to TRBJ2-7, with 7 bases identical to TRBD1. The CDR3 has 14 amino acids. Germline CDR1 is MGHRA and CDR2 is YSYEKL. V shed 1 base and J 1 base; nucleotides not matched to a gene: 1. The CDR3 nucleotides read TGCGCCAGCAGCCAAGGACAGGGATCCTACGAGCAGTACTTC. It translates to CASSQGQGSYEQYF.

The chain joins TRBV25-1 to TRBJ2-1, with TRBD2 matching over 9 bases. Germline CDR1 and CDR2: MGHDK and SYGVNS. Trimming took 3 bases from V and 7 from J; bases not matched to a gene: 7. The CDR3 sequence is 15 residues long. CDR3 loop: CASSEAGGPGNEQFF. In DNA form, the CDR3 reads TGTGCCAGCAGTGAGGCGGGGGGGCCGGGGAATGAGCAGTTCTTC.

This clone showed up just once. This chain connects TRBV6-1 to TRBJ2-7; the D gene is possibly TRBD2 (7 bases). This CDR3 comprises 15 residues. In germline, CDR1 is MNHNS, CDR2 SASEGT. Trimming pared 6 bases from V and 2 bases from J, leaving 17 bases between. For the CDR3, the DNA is TGTGCCAGCAGCCAGGTGGGGGGGGCGGCCTACGAGCAGTACTTC. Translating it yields CASSQVGGAAYEQYF.

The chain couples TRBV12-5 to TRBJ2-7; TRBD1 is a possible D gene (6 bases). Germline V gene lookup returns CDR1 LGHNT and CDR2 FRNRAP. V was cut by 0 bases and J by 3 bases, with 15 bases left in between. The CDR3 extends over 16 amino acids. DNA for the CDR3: TGTGCTAGTGGTTTGGTATCAAGGGGGATAAGCTACGAGCAGTACTTC. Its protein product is CASGLVSRGISYEQYF.

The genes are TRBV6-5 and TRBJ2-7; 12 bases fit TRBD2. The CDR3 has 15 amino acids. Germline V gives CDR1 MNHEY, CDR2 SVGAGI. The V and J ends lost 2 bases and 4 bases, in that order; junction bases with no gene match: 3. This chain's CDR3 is CASSYITSGRYEQYF. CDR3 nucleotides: TGTGCCAGCAGTTACATAACTAGCGGGAGGTACGAGCAGTACTTC.

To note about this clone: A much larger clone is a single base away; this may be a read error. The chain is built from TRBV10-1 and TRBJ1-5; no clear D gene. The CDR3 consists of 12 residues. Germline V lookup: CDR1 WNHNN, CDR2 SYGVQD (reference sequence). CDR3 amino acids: CVSRYSNQPQHF. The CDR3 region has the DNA TGCGTGAGCCGCTATAGCAATCAGCCCCAGCATTTT.

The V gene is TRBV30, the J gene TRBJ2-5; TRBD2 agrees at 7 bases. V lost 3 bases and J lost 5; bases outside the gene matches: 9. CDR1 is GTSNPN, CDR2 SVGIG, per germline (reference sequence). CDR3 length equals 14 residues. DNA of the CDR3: TGTGCCTGGAGAGTGGGCGGGAGCTTGGAGACCCAGTACTTC. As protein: CAWRVGGSLETQYF.

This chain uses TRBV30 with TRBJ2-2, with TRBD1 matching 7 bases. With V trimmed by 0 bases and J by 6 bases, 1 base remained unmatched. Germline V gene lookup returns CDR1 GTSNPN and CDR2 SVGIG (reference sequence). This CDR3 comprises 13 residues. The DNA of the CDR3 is TGTGCCTGGAGTGTTGACAGGGCCGGGGAGCTGTTTTTT. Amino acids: CAWSVDRAGELFF. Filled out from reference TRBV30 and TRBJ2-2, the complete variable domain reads SQTIHQWPATLVQPVGSPLSLECTVEGTSNPNLYWYRQAAGRGLQLLFYSVGIGQISSEVPQNLSASRPQDRQFILSSKKLLLSDSGFYLCAWSVDRAGELFFGEGSRLTVL.

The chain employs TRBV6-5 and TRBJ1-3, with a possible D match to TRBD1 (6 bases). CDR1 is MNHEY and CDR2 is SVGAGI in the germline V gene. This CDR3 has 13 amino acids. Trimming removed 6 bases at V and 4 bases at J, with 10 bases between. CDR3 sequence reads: CASSTGSGNTIYF. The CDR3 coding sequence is TGTGCCAGCAGCACAGGGTCCGGAAACACCATATATTTT.

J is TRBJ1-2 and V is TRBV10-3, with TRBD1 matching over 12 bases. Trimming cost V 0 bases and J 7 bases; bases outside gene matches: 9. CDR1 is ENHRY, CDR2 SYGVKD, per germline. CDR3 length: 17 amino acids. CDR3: CAISESPGQGARGGYTF. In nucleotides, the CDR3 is TGTGCCATCAGTGAGTCTCCGGGACAGGGGGCGCGAGGTGGCTACACCTTC.

The CDR3 sequence: CASSLSSGSGQTQYF. Here the CDR3 DNA reads TGCGCCAGCAGCTTATCTAGCGGGAGTGGGCAGACCCAGTACTTC. The chain couples TRBV5-1 to TRBJ2-5; TRBD2 matches at 10 bases. V gave up 2 bases and J gave up 6 bases; unmatched junction bases: 7. CDR1 SGHRS and CDR2 YFSETQ come from the germline V gene. The CDR3 contains 15 residues.

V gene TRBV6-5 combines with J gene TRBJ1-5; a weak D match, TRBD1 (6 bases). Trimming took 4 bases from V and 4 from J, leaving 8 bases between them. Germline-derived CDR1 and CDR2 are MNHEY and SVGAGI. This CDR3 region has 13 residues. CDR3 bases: TGTGCCAGCAGTTGGGACAAAAATCAGCCCCAGCATTTT. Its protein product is CASSWDKNQPQHF.

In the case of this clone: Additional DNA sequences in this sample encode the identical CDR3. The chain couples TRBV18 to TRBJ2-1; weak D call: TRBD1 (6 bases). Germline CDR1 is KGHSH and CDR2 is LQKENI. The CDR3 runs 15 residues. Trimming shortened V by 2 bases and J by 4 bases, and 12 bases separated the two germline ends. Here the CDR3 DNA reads TGTGCCAGCTCACCATTGGACAGTAGTTACAATGAGCAGTTCTTC. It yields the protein CASSPLDSSYNEQFF. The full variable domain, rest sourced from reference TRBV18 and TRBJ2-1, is NAGVMQNPRHLVRRRGQEARLRCSPMKGHSHVYWYRQLPEEGLKFMVYLQKENIIDESGMPKERFSAEFPKEGPSILRIQQVVRGDSAAYFCASSPLDSSYNEQFFGPGTRLTVL.

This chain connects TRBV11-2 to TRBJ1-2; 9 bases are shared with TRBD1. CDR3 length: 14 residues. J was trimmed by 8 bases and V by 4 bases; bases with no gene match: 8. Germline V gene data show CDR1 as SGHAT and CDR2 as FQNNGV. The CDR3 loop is CASSSPGQGGGYTF. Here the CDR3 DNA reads TGTGCCAGCAGCTCACCGGGACAGGGCGGAGGCTACACCTTC. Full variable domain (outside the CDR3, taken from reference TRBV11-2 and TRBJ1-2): EAGVAQSPRYKIIEKRQSVAFWCNPISGHATLYWYQQILGQGPKLLIQFQNNGVVDDSQLPKDRFSAERLKGVDSTLKIQPAKLEDSAVYLCASSSPGQGGGYTFGSGTRLTVV.

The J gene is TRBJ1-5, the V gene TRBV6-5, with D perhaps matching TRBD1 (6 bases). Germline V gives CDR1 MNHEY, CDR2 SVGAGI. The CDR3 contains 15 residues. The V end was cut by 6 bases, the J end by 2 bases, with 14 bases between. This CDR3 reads CASRYRDDGNQPQHF. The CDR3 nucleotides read TGTGCCAGCAGGTACAGGGACGATGGCAATCAGCCCCAGCATTTT.

CDR3 in DNA: TGTGCCAGCAGTTTGAGATCCCAAACGTCACCCCTCCACTTT. It yields the protein CASSLRSQTSPLHF. V is TRBV28 and J is TRBJ1-6; D not resolved. Germline CDR1 reads MDHEN; CDR2 reads SYDVKM. This CDR3 comprises 14 residues. Between the trimmed V and J ends, which lost 3 bases and 10 bases, there was a span of 13 bases.

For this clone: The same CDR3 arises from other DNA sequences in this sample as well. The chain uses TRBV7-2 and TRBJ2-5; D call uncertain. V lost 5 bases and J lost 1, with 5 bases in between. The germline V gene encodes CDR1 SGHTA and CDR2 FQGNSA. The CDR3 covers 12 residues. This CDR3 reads CASSRPQETQYF. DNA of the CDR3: TGTGCCAGCAGCCGACCCCAAGAGACCCAGTACTTC.

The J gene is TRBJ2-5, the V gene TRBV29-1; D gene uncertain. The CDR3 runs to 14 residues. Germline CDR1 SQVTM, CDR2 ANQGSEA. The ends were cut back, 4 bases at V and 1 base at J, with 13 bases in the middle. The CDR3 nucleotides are TGCAGCGTTGGACACAGATTAGTCCAAGAGACCCAGTACTTC. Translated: CSVGHRLVQETQYF.

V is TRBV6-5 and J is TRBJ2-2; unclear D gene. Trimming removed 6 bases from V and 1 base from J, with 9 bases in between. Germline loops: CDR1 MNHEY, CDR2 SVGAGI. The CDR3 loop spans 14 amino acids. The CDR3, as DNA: TGTGCCAGCAGGGTCACGGTGAACACCGGGGAGCTGTTTTTT. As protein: CASRVTVNTGELFF.

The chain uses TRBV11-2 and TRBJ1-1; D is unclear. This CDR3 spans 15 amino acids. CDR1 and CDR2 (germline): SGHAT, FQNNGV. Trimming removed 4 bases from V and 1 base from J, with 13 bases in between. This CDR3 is CASSSNSGRNTEAFF. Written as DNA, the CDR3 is TGTGCCAGCAGCTCCAATTCAGGACGGAACACTGAAGCTTTCTTT.

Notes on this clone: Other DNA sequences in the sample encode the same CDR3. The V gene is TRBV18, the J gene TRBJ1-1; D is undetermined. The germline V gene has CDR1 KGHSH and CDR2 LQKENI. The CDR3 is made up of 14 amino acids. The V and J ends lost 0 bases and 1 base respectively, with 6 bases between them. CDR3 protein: CASSPPGKNTEAFF. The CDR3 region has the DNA TGTGCCAGCTCACCACCGGGCAAGAACACTGAAGCTTTCTTT. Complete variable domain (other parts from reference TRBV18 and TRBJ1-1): NAGVMQNPRHLVRRRGQEARLRCSPMKGHSHVYWYRQLPEEGLKFMVYLQKENIIDESGMPKERFSAEFPKEGPSILRIQQVVRGDSAAYFCASSPPGKNTEAFFGQGTRLTVV.